These 11 T cell receptor beta chains came from one sample sequenced in a study of T cells in Graves' hyperthyroidism and ophthalmopathy. Amplified TCR beta CDR3 regions derived from RNA transcripts. First-round RT-PCR targeting the TCR CDR3 was performed with the HTBI primer set. From the multiplex PCR reads, TCRdb called clonotypes with MiXCR, one entry per CDR3 protein. This sample carries around 600,000 distinct CDR3 sequences, approximately 14% of them seen once, and the ten largest clones take less than 9%. The sequencing sample was made of blood. Receptors were obtained from a woman younger than 35 with Graves' ophthalmopathy.

This clonotype was counted at least ten times. This rearrangement joins TRBV29-1 to TRBJ1-1; maybe TRBD1 (6 bases). The germline gives CDR1 SQVTM, CDR2 ANQGSEA. The CDR3 runs to 13 residues. With 4 bases removed from V and 7 bases from J, the gap between germline ends came to 16 bases. The CDR3 reads CSVVTTGDNEAFF. The CDR3 nucleotides are TGCAGCGTTGTGACTACGGGGGACAATGAAGCTTTCTTT.

This clonotype was recorded at least ten times. The chain recombines TRBV27 with TRBJ2-7, with D possibly TRBD1 on 5 matching bases. Germline V gene sequence: CDR1 MNHEY, CDR2 SMNVEV (reference sequence). The CDR3 is 18 amino acids. With 3 bases removed from V and 4 bases from J, the gap between germline ends came to 25 bases. Here the CDR3 DNA reads TGTGCCAGCAGTTTCTCTGGGCAGGGCCTCCCCAGTAGGTACGAGCAGTACTTC. Protein: CASSFSGQGLPSRYEQYF.

This clonotype was picked up many times. The rearrangement uses TRBV20-1 and TRBJ2-7, with TRBD1 identical over 8 bases. J lost 2 bases, V lost 6 bases, and 9 bases had no gene match. This CDR3 has 14 residues. The germline V gene has CDR1 DFQATT and CDR2 SNEGSKA (reference sequence). CDR3 nucleotides: TGCAGTGCAGCCGACAGGGGAGCGCCCTACGAGCAGTACTTC. This codes for CSAADRGAPYEQYF.

This chain links TRBV5-7 with TRBJ2-5; 10 nucleotides align to TRBD1. TRBV5-7 counts as an open reading frame of uncertain function. V lost 4 bases to trimming and J lost 2 bases; unmatched junction nucleotides: 8. This CDR3 has 16 amino acids. The DNA for the CDR3 is TGTGCCAGCAGCCCGGGGACAGGGGATGGGCAAGAGACCCAGTACTTC. It translates to CASSPGTGDGQETQYF.

The sample holds many counts of this clonotype. The chain carries TRBV14 and TRBJ2-5; 7 bases line up with TRBD1. CDR1 is SGHDN, CDR2 FVKESK, per germline. The V gene end was trimmed by 4 bases and the J gene end by 13 bases; junction bases not matched to a gene: 6. The CDR3 has 11 residues. The CDR3 region has the DNA TGTGCCAGCAGCCCGGGACAGCCCTTGTACTTC. This translates into CASSPGQPLYF.

The V and J genes are TRBV6-1 and TRBJ1-4, with D maybe TRBD1 (5 bases). V was pared by 6 bases and J by 4 bases, with 12 bases between. The germline V gene has CDR1 MNHNS and CDR2 SASEGT. This CDR3 spans 14 amino acids. Here the CDR3 DNA reads TGTGCCAGCAGCGGTGGGGCCCTTAATGAAAAACTGTTTTTT. Amino acids: CASSGGALNEKLFF.

This clonotype appeared many times. This chain uses TRBV11-1 with TRBJ1-1; D not certain. From germline, CDR1 is SGHAT and CDR2 FQDESV (reference sequence). The CDR3 runs to 14 residues. Between the trimmed V and J ends, which lost 2 bases and 1 base, there was a span of 8 bases. CDR3 loop: CASSLIPRNTEAFF. As DNA, the CDR3 is TGTGCCAGCAGCTTAATTCCCAGGAACACTGAAGCTTTCTTT.

This clonotype was recorded at least ten times. This rearrangement joins TRBV28 to TRBJ2-5; D possibly uses TRBD1 or TRBD2 (6 bases each). Germline V gene data show CDR1 as MDHEN and CDR2 as SYDVKM. The V and J ends lost 4 bases and 3 bases respectively, with 24 bases between them. This CDR3 contains 18 residues. CDR3 sequence reads: CASSSPGDFIGGKETQYF. CDR3 DNA: TGTGCCAGCAGTTCCCCCGGGGATTTCATAGGGGGGAAAGAGACCCAGTACTTC.

This clonotype was seen ten or more times. J is TRBJ2-7 and V is TRBV12-3 or TRBV12-4; TRBD1 aligns across 11 bases. Trimming removed 3 bases from V and 7 bases from J; junction bases left unmatched: 5. The CDR3 is made up of 14 amino acids. The CDR3 reads CASSFGTGGREQYF. Here the CDR3 DNA reads TGTGCCAGCAGTTTTGGGACAGGGGGTCGGGAGCAGTACTTC.

This clonotype was seen many times. The gene calls are TRBV7-2 and TRBJ2-5, with D perhaps given as TRBD1 or TRBD2 (6 bases each). CDR3 length equals 15 residues. CDR1 is SGHTA, CDR2 FQGNSA, per germline. Trimming left V 7 bases short and J 4 bases short, with 19 bases between. The CDR3 nucleotides read TGTGCCAGCAACAGTCTCGGGGGCAGATTAGAGACCCAGTACTTC. Translation gives CASNSLGGRLETQYF.

This clonotype appeared a few times. The gene calls are TRBV24-1 and TRBJ1-5; 9 bases map to TRBD1. This CDR3 is built from 15 residues. Germline lookup yields CDR1 KGHDR and CDR2 SFDVKD. V lost 4 bases and J lost 6; bases outside the gene matches: 6. The CDR3 loop reads CATSDATGGGQPQHF. The CDR3 coding sequence is TGTGCCACCAGTGACGCAACAGGGGGCGGTCAGCCCCAGCATTTT.